Sequencing of this TCR beta chain was carried out in a study of T cell responses to AZD1222 COVID-19 vaccine (dated by TCRdb to about 2021). Study-wide context: AZD1222 recipients with second doses at about 4 weeks or about 12 weeks were pooled, because spike-specific TCR depth and breadth did not differ between schedules. Trial participants were enrolled into age subgroups of 18-55, 56-69 and 70-plus years, which contained around 140, 26 and 57 TCR-sequenced participants, respectively. A total of approximately 230 trial participants underwent TCR sequencing, of whom some 210 received two doses of AZD1222 and about 25 received two doses of the MenACWY control vaccine. Findings and caveats that apply to the study as a whole: Participants were mostly white British, with more females than males. The authors suggested clonal diversity may have been underestimated. The vaccine-associated CD4 TCRs covered the entire spike protein, and the dominant responses fell in regions 160-218 and 743-854. Because no day 14 peak-response samples were available, repertoires were characterized only after the peak T cell response. The 56-69-year group was small, and its depth increase did not reach significance, likely because of low power. After two AZD1222 doses, both the breadth and the depth of spike-specific TCRs were significantly higher than at day 0 and than in MenACWY recipients. Conclusions about previously exposed vaccinees are limited, since just six or seven AZD1222 recipients were seropositive for SARS-CoV-2 at baseline. Reportedly, almost half of the unique spike-specific TCRs recognized epitopes lying outside the regions that are mutated in the B.1.351 and B.1.1.7 variants.

Worth noting for this clone: No antigen is known for it. No qualities accompany the bases; no much larger clone lies one base away.

The time point label, read with the paper, signifies: baseline before first vaccination. Samples from vaccinated people were obtained from the UK trials COV001 and COV002, which included a single-blind randomized controlled phase 2/3 trial of AZD1222 (ChAdOx1 nCoV-19) in healthy adults. For TCRbeta chain sequencing, PBMC samples from trial participants were taken at day 0 and at day 28 after the second dose. The CDR3 regions of human TCRbeta chains were subjected to immunosequencing. Per the authors' processing: Repertoire TCRs were checked for matches against a reference library of SARS-CoV-2-specific TCRs that had been generated using the MIRA antigen-specificity platform. Breadth was defined as the fraction of unique TCRs that were SARS-CoV-2-associated. Depth was defined as the fraction of total T cells that were SARS-CoV-2-associated. Each spike-specific TCR was assigned to its reactive spike region and to a CD4 or CD8 class using the MIRA data. Log10-transformed breadth and depth values were compared by one-way ANOVA with Sidak's multiple comparisons tests. Imported from immuneACCESS, the table was reduced by TCRdb to in-frame sequences with V and J called. These copies leave out some clones; in studies compared against another copy, an unresolved V gene accounts for under half, and the cause of the remainder is not known. D and trimming come from the DNA, and the V and J calls and clone size come from that table. Within this sample are about 120,000 clones, with about 91% of them counted one time only. The ten largest clonotypes hold around 1.7% of the sample.

The germline V gene encodes CDR1 SGHRS and CDR2 YFSETQ. At the junction V is shortened by 6 bases and J by 7 bases, with 14 bases in between. The CDR3, cysteine through phenylalanine, is 14 amino acids long. Kept here is only the CDR3 DNA, which spans 42 bases and is read in frame from base 1. The sequence derives from an adult in good health. Recombination linked TRBV5-1 to TRBJ1-6; possibly the D gene is TRBD1, per 6 matching bases. The material was peripheral blood, obtained on day 0 of AZD1222 vaccination. The DNA sequence reads TGCGCCAGCACCCGGGGGGGCGGGAATTCACCCCTCCACTTT. Its amino acids are CASTRGGGNSPLHF.